The 9 T cell receptor beta chains listed next were all sequenced from one sample in a study of CD8 T cells in Susac syndrome. An input of about 0.5 to 1 ug of RNA was subjected to reverse transcription using random hexamers. Via MiXCR, TCRdb re-called the immunoSEQ multiplex PCR reads, giving one row per CDR3 protein. The sample carries over 150,000 distinct CDR3 sequences, approximately 95% recorded once. Material: CD4+ T cells from PBMCs. These receptors were taken from a human donor with Susac syndrome.

The rearrangement links TRBV24-1 to TRBJ2-7; weak D call: TRBD2 (5 bases). The V and J ends lost 3 bases and 0 bases respectively, with 11 bases between them. Germline V lookup: CDR1 KGHDR, CDR2 SFDVKD. The CDR3 loop spans 15 amino acids. CDR3 in DNA: TGTGCCACCAGTGATGGGAGTAGCCTCTCCTACGAGCAGTACTTC. It yields the protein CATSDGSSLSYEQYF.

The chain recombines TRBV12-3 or TRBV12-4 with TRBJ2-5, with 7 bases matching TRBD1. This CDR3 has 15 residues. V was pared by 6 bases and J by 2 bases, with 9 bases of the junction left unmatched. The CDR3 bases are TGTGCCAGCAGGGCCGGACAGGTCCCTCAAGAGACCCAGTACTTC. Translating gives CASRAGQVPQETQYF.

The chain uses TRBV4-2 and TRBJ1-4; D is unresolved. Germline V CDR1 and CDR2: LGHNA, YNFKEQ. The CDR3 length is 15 residues. The V end was cut by 0 bases, the J end by 7 bases, with 12 bases between. DNA of the CDR3: TGTGCCAGCAGCCAAGATCCAGTGGGCGGTGAAAAACTGTTTTTT. This encodes CASSQDPVGGEKLFF.

The chain combines TRBV20-1 with TRBJ2-3; 8 bases fit TRBD2. The germline CDR1 and CDR2 sequences are DFQATT and SNEGSKA (reference sequence). Losses at the gene ends were 3 bases for V and 6 bases for J; bases not matched to a gene: 8. CDR3 length: 14 residues. The CDR3 DNA reads as TGCAGTGCTAGGGGGGGAGCGGGAGCTGATACGCAGTATTTT. Translation gives CSARGGAGADTQYF.

This chain joins TRBV29-1 and TRBJ2-1; 16 bases fit TRBD2. The CDR3 extends over 16 amino acids. The V gene's germline CDR1 is SQVTM and CDR2 ANQGSEA. V shed 6 bases, J shed 6 bases, and the junction held 8 bases outside the gene matches. CDR3 sequence reads: CSVGGLAGGRGNEQFF. DNA for the CDR3: TGCAGCGTGGGGGGACTAGCGGGAGGGCGAGGCAATGAGCAGTTCTTC.

The genes are TRBV4-3 and TRBJ2-1, with TRBD2 as a possible D gene (6 bases). Looked up from germline, CDR1 is LGHNA and CDR2 is YSLEER. The CDR3 consists of 17 residues. V lost 0 bases to trimming and J lost 3 bases, with 15 bases between them. The CDR3 loop is CASSQDIIRGGYNEQFF. The CDR3 bases are TGCGCCAGCAGCCAAGATATTATAAGGGGAGGCTACAATGAGCAGTTCTTC.

The chain has TRBV6-5 and TRBJ2-7, with no clear D. This CDR3 is built from 13 residues. CDR1 MNHEY and CDR2 SVGAGI come from the germline V gene. The V end was cut by 6 bases, the J end by 1 base, with 10 bases between. The CDR3 sequence: CASRPAYSYEQYV. The CDR3 nucleotides read TGTGCCAGCAGGCCAGCTTATTCCTACGAGCAGTACGTC.

The chain joins TRBV20-1 to TRBJ2-7; 8 nucleotides align to TRBD1. With 4 bases clipped from V and 0 bases from J, the junction kept 2 bases outside the gene matches. Per germline, CDR1 DFQATT and CDR2 SNEGSKA (reference sequence). The CDR3 runs 13 residues. The CDR3 sequence: CSAMTGVSYEQYF. Here the CDR3 DNA reads TGCAGTGCTATGACAGGGGTCTCCTACGAGCAGTACTTC.

The chain combines TRBV18 with TRBJ2-1; D unresolved. The length of the CDR3 is 15 residues. The V end was cut by 0 bases, the J end by 1 base, with 7 bases between. Germline-derived CDR1 and CDR2 are KGHSH and LQKENI. The CDR3 here is CASSPPSSSYNEQFF. In DNA form, the CDR3 reads TGTGCCAGCTCACCACCTTCTTCGTCCTACAATGAGCAGTTCTTC.